The 21 T cell receptor beta chains listed next were all sequenced from one sample in a study of cytomegalovirus exposure and HLA in healthy donors. 60 Vbeta and 13 Jbeta primers were used in PCR. Here immunoSEQ multiplex PCR was the method, and the copy in TCRdb shows in-frame clones only, minus some. Here the sample spans about 110,000 clones, just over 70% being singletons. The material sequenced was PBMCs. Receptors were obtained from a boy aged 5-17 years in good health and CMV-seronegative.

The gene calls are TRBV14 and TRBJ2-3; 7 bases map to TRBD2. The CDR3 extends over 14 amino acids. CDR1 and CDR2 (germline): SGHDN, FVKESK. V lost 5 bases, J lost 8 bases, and 10 bases stayed unmatched. CDR3 region: CASSFSSGWGTQYF. The CDR3 region has the DNA TGTGCCAGCAGCTTTAGTAGCGGGTGGGGTACGCAGTATTTT.

By its share, this clone is medium-sized. The chain couples TRBV19 to TRBJ1-1; the D is unclear. V was trimmed by 7 bases and J by 1 base, leaving 25 bases between them. Germline V lookup: CDR1 LNHDA, CDR2 SQIVND (reference sequence). The CDR3 totals 18 residues. CDR3 DNA: TGTGCCAGTACCCTATTCTTCGGCTCGGGGATCAAGAACACTGAAGCTTTCTTT. Protein sequence: CASTLFFGSGIKNTEAFF.

This clone was seen a single time. The chain recombines TRBV30 with TRBJ1-5, with D perhaps TRBD1 (5 bases). Trimming took 3 bases from V and 2 from J, leaving 11 bases between them. The CDR3 spans 14 residues. Germline CDR1 reads GTSNPN; CDR2 reads SVGIG (reference sequence). CDR3 coding DNA: TGTGCCTGGAGGGTGGGAGGGGGCAATCAGCCCCAGCATTTT. Its translation: CAWRVGGGNQPQHF.

This clone has only a few counts. The junction departs from germline at one end; a sequencing error may be responsible. This chain connects TRBV5-1 to TRBJ2-5; the D gene is possibly TRBD2 (5 bases). Germline-derived CDR1 and CDR2 are SGHRS and YFSETQ. This CDR3 is 16 amino acids long. The CDR3 bases are TGCGCCAGCAGCTTGGGAGTAGCGAATTTACAAGGGACCCAGTACTTC. This translates into CASSLGVANLQGTQYF.

The CDR3 DNA reads as TGTGCCAGCAGCTTAGCGCCAGGGTACCACGAGCAGTACTTC. This encodes CASSLAPGYHEQYF. The rearrangement uses TRBV13 and TRBJ2-7; a possible D gene is TRBD1 (5 bases). The germline CDR1 and CDR2 sequences are PRHDT and FYEKMQ (reference sequence). There are 14 residues in the CDR3. V dropped 1 base and J dropped 5 bases, with 12 bases sitting between them.

This clone appeared a few times. V and J are TRBV11-2 and TRBJ1-2; possibly TRBD1 for D (5 bases). Looked up from germline, CDR1 is SGHAT and CDR2 is FQNNGV. The CDR3 consists of 14 residues. V gave up 0 bases and J gave up 8 bases, with 13 bases separating them. The CDR3 reads CASSLDRVEVGYTF. The CDR3 DNA reads as TGTGCCAGCAGCTTAGACAGGGTAGAAGTGGGCTACACCTTC.

The V and J genes are TRBV5-6 and TRBJ1-4; 11 nucleotides match TRBD1. Unmatched junction bases numbered 4, after V lost 4 bases and J lost 5 bases. CDR3 length equals 15 residues. Germline V gene sequence: CDR1 SGHDT, CDR2 YYEEEE. The CDR3 loop reads CASSTGQGANEKLFF. The CDR3 nucleotides are TGTGCCAGCAGCACAGGACAGGGGGCGAATGAAAAACTGTTTTTT.

This clone was detected only a few times. V is TRBV29-1 and J is TRBJ1-1, with D possibly TRBD1 on 6 matching bases. From germline, CDR1 is SQVTM and CDR2 ANQGSEA. The ends were cut back, 6 bases at V and 5 bases at J, with 7 bases in the middle. The CDR3 totals 10 residues. The CDR3 sequence: CSVGATEAFF. CDR3 nucleotides: TGCAGCGTGGGGGCAACTGAAGCTTTCTTT.

V gene TRBV30 combines with J gene TRBJ2-2, with D maybe TRBD2 (6 bases). Per germline, CDR1 GTSNPN and CDR2 SVGIG (reference sequence). CDR3 length: 13 amino acids. The germline V and J ends were trimmed by 8 bases and 8 bases, with 18 bases remaining between them. CDR3 amino acids: CAVRAGSRGELFF. The CDR3, as DNA: TGTGCCGTAAGGGCCGGGAGTCGAGGGGAGCTGTTTTTT. Supplemented by reference TRBV30 and TRBJ2-2, the full variable domain reads SQTIHQWPATLVQPVGSPLSLECTVEGTSNPNLYWYRQAAGRGLQLLFYSVGIGQISSEVPQNLSASRPQDRQFILSSKKLLLSDSGFYLCAVRAGSRGELFFGEGSRLTVL.

In its sample, this clone was seen a few times. This chain's CDR3 is CAWSVPRQVMNTEAFF. As DNA, the CDR3 is TGTGCCTGGAGTGTACCCCGACAGGTTATGAACACTGAAGCTTTCTTT. V is TRBV30 and J is TRBJ1-1; TRBD1 might be the D (6 bases). Germline V gene sequence: CDR1 GTSNPN, CDR2 SVGIG (reference sequence). Trimming left V 0 bases short and J 0 bases short, with 14 bases between. The CDR3 has 16 residues.

The chain employs TRBV27 and TRBJ1-5; 10 nucleotides match TRBD1. This CDR3 is 17 amino acids long. The V segment lost 6 bases and the J segment 0 bases; nucleotides outside the gene matches: 8. Germline CDR1 is MNHEY and CDR2 is SMNVEV (reference sequence). As DNA, the CDR3 is TGTGCCAGCAGACCCGGGACAGGGGACTATAGCAATCAGCCCCAGCATTTT. It yields the protein CASRPGTGDYSNQPQHF.

The gene calls are TRBV28 and TRBJ2-1; 9 positions match TRBD2. Germline V gene data show CDR1 as MDHEN and CDR2 as SYDVKM. The CDR3 loop spans 17 amino acids. The V gene end was trimmed by 2 bases and the J gene end by 2 bases; junction bases not matched to a gene: 7. The DNA for the CDR3 is TGTGCCAGCAGTTTACTGGCGGGAGGGGAAGCCTACAATGAGCAGTTCTTC. It codes for CASSLLAGGEAYNEQFF. Full variable domain (missing parts from reference TRBV28 and TRBJ2-1): DVKVTQSSRYLVKRTGEKVFLECVQDMDHENMFWYRQDPGLGLRLIYFSYDVKMKEKGDIPEGYSVSREKKERFSLILESASTNQTSMYLCASSLLAGGEAYNEQFFGPGTRLTVL.

The genes are TRBV19 and TRBJ2-5; D gene uncertain. The ends were cut back, 2 bases at V and 0 bases at J, with 7 bases in the middle. Germline V gene lookup returns CDR1 LNHDA and CDR2 SQIVND (reference sequence). This CDR3 spans 14 amino acids. Written as DNA, the CDR3 is TGTGCCAGTAGTATAACAGTGTACCAAGAGACCCAGTACTTC. It translates to CASSITVYQETQYF. Filled out from reference TRBV19 and TRBJ2-5, the complete variable domain reads DGGITQSPKYLFRKEGQNVTLSCEQNLNHDAMYWYRQDPGQGLRLIYYSQIVNDFQKGDIAEGYSVSREKKESFPLTVTSAQKNPTAFYLCASSITVYQETQYFGPGTRLLVL.

V gene TRBV6-1 combines with J gene TRBJ2-3; 11 positions agree with TRBD1. Per germline, CDR1 MNHNS and CDR2 SASEGT. CDR3 length: 14 amino acids. J was trimmed by 1 base and V by 10 bases; bases with no gene match: 4. CDR3 amino acids: CATSGQGGTDTQYF. Written as DNA, the CDR3 is TGTGCCACCTCGGGACAGGGGGGCACAGATACGCAGTATTTT.

The chain carries TRBV5-1 and TRBJ2-1; maybe TRBD2 (6 bases). CDR3 length: 13 amino acids. Per germline, CDR1 SGHRS and CDR2 YFSETQ. Trimming took 0 bases from V and 7 from J, leaving 8 bases between them. CDR3 region: CASSLAGSNEQFF. DNA of the CDR3: TGCGCCAGCAGCTTGGCCGGGAGTAATGAGCAGTTCTTC.

The sample holds one count of this clone. V gene TRBV5-6 combines with J gene TRBJ2-7; D is undetermined. This CDR3 spans 13 amino acids. V was pared by 3 bases and J by 2 bases, with 9 bases between. Germline assignment: CDR1 SGHDT and CDR2 YYEEEE. The CDR3 coding sequence is TGTGCCAGCAGCTGGCAGGAAACCTACGAGCAGTACTTC. Translated, it gives CASSWQETYEQYF.

This sequence joins TRBV28 and TRBJ2-7; TRBD2 is a possible D gene (5 bases). The CDR3 totals 11 residues. The germline gives CDR1 MDHEN, CDR2 SYDVKM. V lost 4 bases and J lost 8, with 9 bases in between. Written as DNA, the CDR3 is TGTGCCAGCAGTTCTGGAGGTCAGCAGTACTTC. This codes for CASSSGGQQYF.

The CDR3 sequence is CASATGGDYGYTF. In DNA, the CDR3 is TGTGCCAGCGCAACAGGGGGCGACTATGGCTACACCTTC. The chain is built from TRBV5-6 and TRBJ1-2; 9 bases match TRBD1. With V trimmed by 7 bases and J by 3 bases, 4 bases remained unmatched. This CDR3 is 13 amino acids long. Per germline, CDR1 SGHDT and CDR2 YYEEEE.

The rearrangement joins TRBV7-2 to TRBJ2-7; a weak D match, TRBD2 (5 bases). Trimming took 5 bases from V and 4 from J, leaving 15 bases between them. CDR1 is SGHTA, CDR2 FQGNSA, per germline. This CDR3 contains 14 residues. The CDR3 DNA reads TGTGCCAGCAGCAACCAGCGTGGAGGATACGAGCAGTACTTC. Protein product: CASSNQRGGYEQYF.

This chain joins TRBV5-1 and TRBJ2-3; 9 bases are shared with TRBD1. V was clipped by 3 bases and J by 1 base; unmatched bases: 0. The CDR3 length is 14 residues. The germline V gene encodes CDR1 SGHRS and CDR2 YFSETQ. The CDR3 coding sequence is TGCGCCAGCAGCTGGACAGGGGGCACAGATACGCAGTATTTT. The encoded protein is CASSWTGGTDTQYF.

This chain joins TRBV4-1 and TRBJ2-7; 11 nucleotides match TRBD1. J lost 2 bases, V lost 4 bases, and 4 bases had no gene match. This CDR3 has 15 residues. Germline-derived CDR1 and CDR2 are MGHRA and YSYEKL. The CDR3 coding sequence is TGCGCCAGCAGCCCCGGGACAGGGGGTGCCTACGAGCAGTACTTC. Amino acid sequence: CASSPGTGGAYEQYF.